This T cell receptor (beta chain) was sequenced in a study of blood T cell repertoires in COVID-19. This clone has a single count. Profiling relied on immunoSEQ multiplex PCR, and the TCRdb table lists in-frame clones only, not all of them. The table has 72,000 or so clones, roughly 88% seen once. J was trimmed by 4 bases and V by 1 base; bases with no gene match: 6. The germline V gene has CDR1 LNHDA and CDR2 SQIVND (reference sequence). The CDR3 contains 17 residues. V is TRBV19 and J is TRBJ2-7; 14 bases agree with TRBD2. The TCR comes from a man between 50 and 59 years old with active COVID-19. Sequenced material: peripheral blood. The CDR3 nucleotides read TGTGCCAGTAGTATAGGTGGGGGGACTAGCGGGAGTTACGAGCAGTACTTC. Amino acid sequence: CASSIGGGTSGSYEQYF.